These 18 T cell receptor beta chains originate from one sample sequenced in a study of shared clonotypes between healthy human individuals. Repertoires were generated with immunoSEQ multiplex PCR, while TCRdb's copy carries only in-frame clones and drops some. Among roughly 2.6 million clones, around nine tenths were seen once, and the ten largest hold 0.14%. Source material: naive CD4+ T cells sorted from blood. The subset was: CD45RA+ positively selected. The receptors stem from a young man in good health.

This clone was observed a single time. The gene calls are TRBV6-5 and TRBJ1-2, with 8 bases aligning to TRBD1. The junction had 9 bases not matched to a gene; V was cut back by 2 bases and J by 4 bases. Germline V lookup: CDR1 MNHEY, CDR2 SVGAGI. The CDR3 has 16 residues. In DNA form, the CDR3 reads TGTGCCAGCAGTTACCTTGACAGGGGCCGGGGCTATGGCTACACCTTC. This codes for CASSYLDRGRGYGYTF.

The chain joins TRBV6-1 to TRBJ2-3, with 8 nucleotides matching TRBD2. CDR1 MNHNS and CDR2 SASEGT come from the germline V gene. This CDR3 is 12 amino acids long. J gave up 6 bases and V 9 bases, and 5 bases lay outside the gene matches. CDR3 nucleotides: TGTGCCAGTCTTAGCGGGACTGATACGCAGTATTTT. Its protein is CASLSGTDTQYF.

The chain is built from TRBV15 and TRBJ1-5; TRBD1 is a possible D gene (6 bases). Germline values: CDR1 LNHNV, CDR2 YYDKDF (reference sequence). The CDR3 spans 18 residues. Between the trimmed V and J ends, which lost 2 bases and 2 bases, there was a span of 19 bases. The CDR3 bases are TGTGCCACCAGCAGATCTAGATCCAGGGGAAGTGGCAATCAGCCCCAGCATTTT. As protein: CATSRSRSRGSGNQPQHF. Full variable domain (remainder filled in from reference TRBV15 and TRBJ1-5): DAMVIQNPRYQVTQFGKPVTLSCSQTLNHNVMYWYQQKSSQAPKLLFHYYDKDFNNEADTPDNFQSRRPNTSFCFLDIRSPGLGDTAMYLCATSRSRSRGSGNQPQHFGDGTRLSIL.

This clone appeared a few times. This chain connects TRBV19 to TRBJ1-5; D is uncertain. Germline V gene lookup returns CDR1 LNHDA and CDR2 SQIVND (reference sequence). The CDR3 has 14 residues. Trimming removed 10 bases from V and 0 bases from J, with 13 bases in between. As DNA, the CDR3 is TGTGCCACCACGGGCCAATATAGCAATCAGCCCCAGCATTTT. Its protein product is CATTGQYSNQPQHF.

This clone has only a few counts. This sequence joins TRBV6-1 and TRBJ2-1, with 11 bases matching TRBD2. Trimming cost V 1 base and J 7 bases; bases outside gene matches: 3. There are 15 residues in the CDR3. Germline CDR1 MNHNS, CDR2 SASEGT. The CDR3 nucleotides read TGTGCCAGCAGTGAAGGACTAGCGGGAACTAATGAGCAGTTCTTC. Its protein product is CASSEGLAGTNEQFF.

The CDR3 reads CASSETAYGYTF. The CDR3, as DNA: TGTGCCAGCAGTGAGACGGCCTATGGCTACACCTTC. The gene calls are TRBV6-5 and TRBJ1-2; D gene ambiguous. The CDR3 runs 12 residues. The germline CDR1 and CDR2 sequences are MNHEY and SVGAGI. V lost 5 bases and J 4 bases, leaving 8 bases between the germline ends.

Points on this clone: The junction differs from germline at one of its ends, possibly a read error. This chain uses TRBV30 with TRBJ2-1, with no clear D. CDR3 length equals 11 residues. From germline, CDR1 is GTSNPN and CDR2 SVGIG (reference sequence). The CDR3 protein is CAWRKPGGWIF. CDR3 DNA: TGTGCCTGGAGGAAGCCTGGTGGCTGGATCTTC.

V and J are TRBV6-5 and TRBJ2-2; TRBD2 agrees at 9 bases. CDR3 length: 15 residues. The trim removed 5 bases at V and 4 bases at J, leaving 5 bases unmatched. Germline lookup yields CDR1 MNHEY and CDR2 SVGAGI. The CDR3 sequence: CASSPGLARTGELFF. CDR3 nucleotides: TGTGCCAGCAGTCCGGGACTAGCTCGCACCGGGGAGCTGTTTTTT.

This sequence joins TRBV5-6 and TRBJ2-5, with 7 bases aligning to TRBD1. The CDR3 sequence is 13 residues long. V shed 4 bases and J 5 bases; nucleotides not matched to a gene: 5. Per germline, CDR1 SGHDT and CDR2 YYEEEE. DNA of the CDR3: TGTGCCAGCAGCCCGTCGACAGGGGAGACCCAGTACTTC. It specifies CASSPSTGETQYF.

This clone was counted once. The V gene is TRBV2, the J gene TRBJ2-1, with 9 bases fitting TRBD1. Trimming cost V 5 bases and J 7 bases; bases outside gene matches: 3. Germline CDR1 SNHLY, CDR2 FYNNEI. The CDR3 covers 13 residues. CDR3 nucleotide sequence: TGTGCCAGCAGTAGACAGGGGGAAAATGAGCAGTTCTTC. It encodes CASSRQGENEQFF. The complete variable domain, with remaining parts taken from reference TRBV2 and TRBJ2-1, reads EPEVTQTPSHQVTQMGQEVILRCVPISNHLYFYWYRQILGQKVEFLVSFYNNEISEKSEIFDDQFSVERPDGSNFTLKIRSTKLEDSAMYFCASSRQGENEQFFGPGTRLTVL.

As regards this clone: The identical CDR3 is also encoded by other nucleotide sequences in the sample. The J gene is TRBJ2-7, the V gene TRBV2, with D perhaps TRBD2 (6 bases). V gave up 5 bases and J gave up 4 bases, with 12 bases separating them. Germline V gives CDR1 SNHLY, CDR2 FYNNEI. The CDR3 contains 13 residues. This chain's CDR3 is CASSRDFSYEQYF. CDR3 sequence (DNA): TGTGCCAGCAGTAGGGACTTCAGTTACGAGCAGTACTTC.

The chain employs TRBV6-1 and TRBJ1-5; 9 nucleotides agree with TRBD1. V lost 6 bases and J lost 2; bases outside the gene matches: 5. There are 15 residues in the CDR3. Germline CDR1 reads MNHNS; CDR2 reads SASEGT. The CDR3 reads CASRGTGTGNQPQHF. In nucleotides, the CDR3 is TGTGCCAGCAGGGGGACAGGGACGGGCAATCAGCCCCAGCATTTT.

The chain couples TRBV20-1 to TRBJ2-3; D unresolved. Trimming cost V 5 bases and J 2 bases, with 5 bases left between them. This CDR3 has 11 residues. Germline V gene sequence: CDR1 DFQATT, CDR2 SNEGSKA (reference sequence). CDR3 coding DNA: TGCAGTGCTTACCCCACAGATACGCAGTATTTT. It codes for CSAYPTDTQYF.

This clone was observed once. The genes are TRBV7-9 and TRBJ2-1, with 7 bases lining up with TRBD1. The CDR3 is 15 amino acids. Germline V CDR1 and CDR2: SEHNR, FQNEAQ (reference sequence). Trimming removed 4 bases from V and 8 bases from J; junction bases left unmatched: 11. CDR3 residues: CASSYVPTGRYEQFF. The CDR3 DNA is TGTGCCAGCAGCTACGTCCCGACAGGGCGGTATGAGCAGTTCTTC.

The chain couples TRBV2 to TRBJ1-1; weak D call: TRBD1 (6 bases). Germline lookup yields CDR1 SNHLY and CDR2 FYNNEI. This CDR3 has 14 amino acids. V gave up 7 bases and J gave up 1 base, with 13 bases separating them. The CDR3 DNA sequence: TGTGCCAGCATGTGGGGGGGGGCGAACACTGAAGCTTTCTTT. Translating it yields CASMWGGANTEAFF. The entire variable domain, with the rest obtained from reference TRBV2 and TRBJ1-1, is as follows: EPEVTQTPSHQVTQMGQEVILRCVPISNHLYFYWYRQILGQKVEFLVSFYNNEISEKSEIFDDQFSVERPDGSNFTLKIRSTKLEDSAMYFCASMWGGANTEAFFGQGTRLTVV.

The rearrangement links TRBV10-2 to TRBJ1-2; D not resolved. CDR1 WSHSY and CDR2 SAAADI come from the germline V gene. V was pared by 6 bases and J by 8 bases, with 13 bases between. This CDR3 has 12 residues. The CDR3: CASSATEVGYTF. CDR3 bases: TGCGCCAGCAGCGCCACGGAGGTGGGCTACACCTTC.

The rearrangement joins TRBV10-3 to TRBJ2-5; 8 bases fit TRBD1. The CDR3 is 14 residues long. CDR1 and CDR2 (germline): ENHRY, SYGVKD. Unmatched junction bases numbered 8, after V lost 7 bases and J lost 4 bases. DNA for the CDR3: TGTGCCATCAAAGGAGCAGGGGGCATAGAGACCCAGTACTTC. Encoded protein: CAIKGAGGIETQYF.

The rearrangement joins TRBV7-6 to TRBJ2-5, with D unclear. Germline V gene sequence: CDR1 SGHVS, CDR2 FNYEAQ. Trimming took off 2 bases at V and 3 bases at J, with 7 bases between the two ends. This CDR3 contains 13 residues. DNA for the CDR3: TGTGCCAGCAGCTTATCGTGGAAAGAGACCCAGTACTTC. As protein: CASSLSWKETQYF.